Below, one T cell receptor beta chain is given with its context. Its target is not known. These data come from a study of shared clonotypes between healthy human individuals. Regarding the study as a whole: Non-shared clonotypes were found to have lower generation probabilities than the clonotypes that were shared by all four of the sorted-subset donors. Naive CD4 clonotype sharing across several donors was around 5.5%.

Genomic DNA belonging to each subset was distributed in equal measure over several immunoSEQ plates. Profiled with immunoSEQ multiplex PCR; TCRdb holds only in-frame clones, not every one. This sample has hundreds of thousands of clones; roughly 72% occur once, and the top ten carry more than 1.5%. Germline CDR1 MDHEN, CDR2 SYDVKM. The V and J ends lost 7 bases and 2 bases respectively, with 7 bases between them. There are 12 residues in the CDR3. The clonotype was recovered from a woman aged 25 to 45 in good health. The chain uses TRBV28 and TRBJ2-3; D remains ambiguous. The sequenced sample was memory CD4+ T cells sorted from blood. Stated subset: CD45RA-negative fraction. Here the CDR3 reads CASTESTDTQYF. The CDR3 nucleotides are TGTGCCAGCACCGAGTCCACAGATACGCAGTATTTT.